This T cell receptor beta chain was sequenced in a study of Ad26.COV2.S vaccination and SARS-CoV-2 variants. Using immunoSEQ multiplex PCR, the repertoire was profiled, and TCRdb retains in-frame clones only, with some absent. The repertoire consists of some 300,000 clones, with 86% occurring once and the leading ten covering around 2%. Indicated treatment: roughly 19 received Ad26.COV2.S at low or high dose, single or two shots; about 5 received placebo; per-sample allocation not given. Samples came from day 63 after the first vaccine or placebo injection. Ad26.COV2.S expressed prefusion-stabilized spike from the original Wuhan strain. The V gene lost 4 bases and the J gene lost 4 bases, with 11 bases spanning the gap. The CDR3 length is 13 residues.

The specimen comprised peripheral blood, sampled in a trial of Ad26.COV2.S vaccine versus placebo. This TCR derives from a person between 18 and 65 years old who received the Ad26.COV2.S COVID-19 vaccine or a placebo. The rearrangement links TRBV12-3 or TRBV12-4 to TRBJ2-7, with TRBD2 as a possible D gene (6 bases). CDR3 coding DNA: TGTGCCAGCAGTTCCAGGGCGGGGTACGAGCAGTACTTC. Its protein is CASSSRAGYEQYF.